This T cell receptor (beta chain) was identified during a study of Graves' ophthalmopathy and Graves' hyperthyroidism. The study's findings and limits: Detection in blood was also observed for most expanded thyroid clonotypes above 0.001 frequency.

Amplification of the TCR beta CDR3 regions used RNA transcripts (as template). First-round RT-PCR with HTBI primers preceded a second-round multiplex PCR. TCRdb processed the multiplex PCR reads anew with MiXCR; each CDR3 protein has one entry. The table shows hundreds of thousands of distinct CDR3 sequences, with more than 40% occurring only once. Uncontrolled infections, pregnancy, lactation or other autoimmune diseases led to patient exclusion. PBMCs originated in less than 11 ml of fresh peripheral blood. Trimming took 6 bases from V and 13 from J, leaving 18 bases between them. This CDR3 spans 12 amino acids. Germline V gene sequence: CDR1 MNHNY, CDR2 SVGAGI (reference sequence). This clonotype showed up just once. The antigen is unknown.

The sequence came from an adult man with Graves' ophthalmopathy. Sequencing was done on a sample of peripheral blood. This rearrangement joins TRBV6-6 to TRBJ1-2, with D perhaps matching TRBD1 (6 bases). The CDR3: CASRRGGTATTF. In nucleotides, the CDR3 is TGTGCCAGCAGAAGAGGGGGGACCGCAACCACCTTC.